Sequencing of this TCR beta chain was carried out in a study of blood T cell repertoires in COVID-19 (dated by TCRdb to about 2020). At the level of the whole study: Samples from collaborators originated in the United States, Italy and Spain and spanned both the acute and convalescent phases of COVID-19. Deeply sampled blood TCRbeta repertoires from subjects exposed to, actively infected with, or recovered from COVID-19 were included in the dataset. Where HLA class I and class II types were available, the types were taken from metadata supplied by the sample provider, not from assay-based typing. Samples came from the ongoing ImmuneRACE study (first 160 participants) plus 1,254 subjects from 6 global collaborators. The material from the prospective study consisted of cDNA or gDNA derived from T cells, B-cell-depleted T cells, or PBMCs. Nearly every sample came with metadata listing a de-identified subject ID, COVID-19 status, age in years and sex. A freely available public database, intended as a resource for researchers studying the immune response to SARS-CoV-2, is where the repertoires were released. Results the study describes overall, beyond this receptor: The amount of clinical and demographic metadata varied by source and participant and was provided uncurated.

The CDR3 holds 11 amino acids from the cysteine to the phenylalanine. Only CDR3 DNA is held: 33 bases, read in frame from base 1. The germline V gene (reference sequence) specifies GTSNPN as CDR1 and SVGIG as CDR2. V lost 7 bases and J lost 5 bases, and the count of bases not matched to a germline gene is 4. The collaborating institutions used their own protocols to collect whole blood in K2EDTA tubes. Collaborator samples were shipped for TCRbeta analysis as frozen whole blood, isolated PBMCs, or DNA extracted from either sample type. TCRbeta CDR3 regions were amplified from genomic DNA by means of the immunoSEQ Assay, a bias-controlled multiplex PCR. The authors' pipeline ran thus. Nucleated cell counts per sample were estimated from amplification of reference gene primers within the assay. Sequence reads were collapsed and filtered to measure the absolute abundance of every unique TCRbeta CDR3 rearrangement. For each sample, productive Simpson clonality was calculated as the square root of Simpson's diversity index across productive rearrangements. Held by TCRdb, this immuneACCESS table contains in-frame sequences only and omits some clones. Under half of the omission traces to an unresolved V gene where checked; the cause of the rest is unknown. That table is the source of V, J and clone size, and D and trimming were worked out from the DNA. Counted in this sample were 200,000 to 300,000 clones; 82% of them appeared once. The biggest ten clones account for roughly 3.3% of the sample.

Note on this clone: Its target antigen remains unknown. One base away there is no much larger clone; base qualities are not given.

Rearrangement joined TRBV30 to TRBJ1-2, with TRBD1 matching 7 junction bases. This TCR derives from a woman aged 18-29 years with acute or convalescent COVID-19. Material for sequencing was peripheral blood. The bases are TGTGCCTTACAGGGGTTTTATGGCTACACCTTC. It translates as CALQGFYGYTF. The CDR3, completed at both ends by the reference TRBV30 and TRBJ1-2 genes, gives the full variable domain SQTIHQWPATLVQPVGSPLSLECTVEGTSNPNLYWYRQAAGRGLQLLFYSVGIGQISSEVPQNLSASRPQDRQFILSSKKLLLSDSGFYLCALQGFYGYTFGSGTRLTVV.